The 13 T cell receptor beta chains reported below all come from one sample, sequenced in a study of blood T cells in healthy people across ages. A second about 7 to 11 cycle PCR used barcoded and J-beta primers. MiXCR, applied by TCRdb to the 5' RACE reads, yields one record per CDR3 protein. The table includes about 1.5 million distinct CDR3 sequences, less than 45% detected once. The specimen was blood. Every receptor here comes from a woman in her late teens or twenties in good health.

The chain recombines TRBV13 with TRBJ2-1; TRBD1 matches 9 bases. The junction had 8 bases not matched to a gene; V was cut back by 4 bases and J by 7 bases. The CDR3 is 15 amino acids. CDR1 and CDR2 (germline): PRHDT, FYEKMQ (reference sequence). The CDR3 bases are TGTGCCAGCAGCTACCCCTTGACAGGGGGTAATGAGCAGTTCTTC. It is translated as CASSYPLTGGNEQFF.

This clonotype occurred a few times. The V and J genes are TRBV15 and TRBJ1-1; D uncertain. CDR1 LNHNV and CDR2 YYDKDF come from the germline V gene (reference sequence). V was cut by 0 bases and J by 2 bases, with 16 bases left in between. This CDR3 contains 17 residues. The CDR3 DNA is TGTGCCACCAGCAGAGATTACGAGACGGAAGCTAACACTGAAGCTTTCTTT. This translates into CATSRDYETEANTEAFF.

In this sample, this clonotype turned up a few times. The CDR3 region has the DNA TGTGCCAGCAGCTTAAGAGGGGAGAACACTGAAGCTTTCTTT. Encoded protein: CASSLRGENTEAFF. V is TRBV5-6 and J is TRBJ1-1; D perhaps matches TRBD1 (5 bases). CDR3 length equals 14 residues. Germline loops: CDR1 SGHDT, CDR2 YYEEEE. The ends were cut back, 2 bases at V and 1 base at J, with 9 bases in the middle.

The chain couples TRBV24-1 to TRBJ2-5; D ambiguous. CDR1 is KGHDR and CDR2 is SFDVKD in the germline V gene. V was trimmed by 0 bases and J by 11 bases, leaving 12 bases between them. The CDR3 has 13 amino acids. CDR3 in amino acids: CATSDLVTNEQYF. The CDR3 bases are TGTGCCACCAGTGATTTGGTAACCAATGAGCAGTACTTC.

The table lists this clonotype with a few counts. The chain recombines TRBV7-9 with TRBJ2-3, with TRBD2 matching over 9 bases. Germline V gene sequence: CDR1 SEHNR, CDR2 FQNEAQ (reference sequence). The V segment lost 7 bases and the J segment 2 bases; nucleotides outside the gene matches: 4. This CDR3 comprises 14 residues. The CDR3 DNA reads as TGTGCCAGCATTCTAGCGGGATCCACAGATACGCAGTATTTT. This gives the protein CASILAGSTDTQYF.

This clonotype occurred a few times. The chain has TRBV2 and TRBJ1-6; D perhaps matches TRBD1 (5 bases). In germline, CDR1 is SNHLY, CDR2 FYNNEI. The V and J ends lost 5 bases and 8 bases respectively, with 13 bases between them. This CDR3 contains 14 residues. As DNA, the CDR3 is TGTGCCAGCAGTTTGCAGGGCGGTCATTCACCCCTCCACTTT. Its translation is CASSLQGGHSPLHF.

The J gene is TRBJ2-5, the V gene TRBV20-1, with 10 bases fitting TRBD2. The end of the DNA is better explained by TRBJ2-7, so the J call may be wrong. This CDR3 region has 13 residues. From germline, CDR1 is DFQATT and CDR2 SNEGSKA (reference sequence). CDR3 coding DNA: TGCAGTGCTCTGACTAGCGGGCCTTCCGAGCAGTACTTC. It specifies CSALTSGPSEQYF.

V is TRBV7-9 and J is TRBJ2-3; 13 nucleotides agree with TRBD2. The germline V gene encodes CDR1 SEHNR and CDR2 FQNEAQ (reference sequence). The CDR3 runs 17 residues. The junction had 5 bases not matched to a gene; V was cut back by 4 bases and J by 1 base. The CDR3 sequence: CASSSGLAGARTDTQYF. The DNA for the CDR3 is TGTGCCAGCAGCTCCGGACTAGCGGGGGCGCGCACAGATACGCAGTATTTT.

The genes are TRBV12-3 or TRBV12-4 and TRBJ1-5; D gene unclear. This CDR3 is 14 amino acids long. V lost 1 base and J 2 bases, leaving 6 bases between the germline ends. The CDR3, as DNA: TGTGCCAGCAGTTTAGTTTCGGGCAATCAGCCCCAGCATTTT. It is translated as CASSLVSGNQPQHF.

There are a few counts of this clonotype. An end of the junction does not agree with germline; a read error may underlie this. The rearrangement links TRBV4-3 to TRBJ2-5, with a possible D match to TRBD2 (5 bases). The germline CDR1 and CDR2 sequences are LGHNA and YSLEER. CDR3 size: 14 residues. The CDR3 here is CASSEETGKETQYF. The DNA for the CDR3 is TGCGCCAGCAGCGAAGAGACGGGAAAAGAGACCCAGTACTTC.

About this clonotype: Its ends do not fully match the called genes, so a read error is possible. CDR3 amino acids: CASSLSTWGLHNEQSF. Written as DNA, the CDR3 is TGCGCCAGCAGCTTGTCAACGTGGGGGCTCCACAATGAGCAGTCCTTC. V gene TRBV5-1 combines with J gene TRBJ2-1; tentatively, D is TRBD1 (6 bases). CDR3 length: 16 residues. Germline V gives CDR1 SGHRS, CDR2 YFSETQ.

This clonotype has only one observation. The gene calls are TRBV7-8 and TRBJ2-1, with D perhaps TRBD1 (5 bases). The end of the DNA is better explained by TRBJ2-7, so the J call may be wrong. There are 15 residues in the CDR3. CDR1 SGHVS and CDR2 FQNEAQ come from the germline V gene. Here the CDR3 reads CASSFGAPAWNEQYF. CDR3 DNA sequence: TGTGCCAGCAGCTTTGGGGCCCCAGCCTGGAATGAGCAGTACTTC.

This chain connects TRBV5-1 to TRBJ1-4; D might be TRBD1 (5 bases). V lost 2 bases, J lost 8 bases, and 10 bases lay in between. The CDR3 runs 13 residues. Germline assignment: CDR1 SGHRS and CDR2 YFSETQ. This chain's CDR3 is CASSFRGDEKLFF. The CDR3 DNA follows: TGCGCCAGCAGCTTCCGGGGCGACGAAAAACTGTTTTTT. Together with reference TRBV5-1 and TRBJ1-4, the CDR3 gives the full variable domain: KAGVTQTPRYLIKTRGQQVTLSCSPISGHRSVSWYQQTPGQGLQFLFEYFSETQRNKGNFPGRFSGRQFSNSRSEMNVSTLELGDSALYLCASSFRGDEKLFFGSGTQLSVL.